These 27 T cell receptor beta chains came from one sample sequenced in a study of blood T cell repertoires in COVID-19. The table came from immunoSEQ multiplex PCR; TCRdb's copy has only in-frame clones and leaves some out. The sample includes about 270,000 clones, 85% of them seen just once. The sequenced sample was PBMCs or T cells enriched from blood (not recorded which). These receptors all stem from a woman aged 45-65 years with acute COVID-19.

This clone was recorded only once. The V and J genes are TRBV9 and TRBJ2-2; D is perhaps TRBD1 (7 bases). This CDR3 comprises 18 residues. The germline V gene encodes CDR1 SGDLS and CDR2 YYNGEE. V was trimmed by 1 base and J by 3 bases, leaving 19 bases between them. For the CDR3, the DNA is TGTGCCAGCAGCGTACCAGGGGGGTCACTTTTAGACACCGGGGAGCTGTTTTTT. Translation: CASSVPGGSLLDTGELFF. The entire variable domain, with the rest obtained from reference TRBV9 and TRBJ2-2, is as follows: DSGVTQTPKHLITATGQRVTLRCSPRSGDLSVYWYQQSLDQGLQFLIQYYNGEERAKGNILERFSAQQFPDLHSELNLSSLELGDSALYFCASSVPGGSLLDTGELFFGEGSRLTVL.

The chain links TRBV4-3 to TRBJ2-6; TRBD1 matches 8 bases. This CDR3 comprises 19 residues. Germline V gene data show CDR1 as LGHNA and CDR2 as YSLEER. After removal of 2 bases from V and 1 base from J, the junction contained 10 bases not matched to a gene. The CDR3 reads CASSQTSGGAGSGANVLTF. CDR3 nucleotides: TGCGCCAGCAGCCAAACATCAGGGGGCGCAGGTTCTGGGGCCAACGTCCTGACTTTC.

The chain carries TRBV27 and TRBJ1-5; 9 nucleotides align to TRBD1. The trim removed 1 base at V and 2 bases at J, leaving 3 bases unmatched. Germline lookup yields CDR1 MNHEY and CDR2 SMNVEV (reference sequence). The CDR3 has 16 residues. The DNA of the CDR3 is TGTGCCAGCAGTTTATACAGGGGGCCCGGCAATCAGCCCCAGCATTTT. It specifies CASSLYRGPGNQPQHF.

This chain uses TRBV5-1 with TRBJ2-1, with 8 bases identical to TRBD2. After removal of 1 base from V and 9 bases from J, the junction contained 9 bases not matched to a gene. The CDR3 runs 15 residues. Germline values: CDR1 SGHRS, CDR2 YFSETQ. The chain's CDR3 is CASSLRVTSVGEQFF. The CDR3 DNA reads TGCGCCAGCAGCTTGAGGGTGACTAGCGTAGGTGAGCAGTTCTTC.

This clone was seen just once. The CDR3 DNA follows: TGTGCCAGCAGCCCAGGAGGACAGGTTTTCTATGGCTACACCTTC. Protein: CASSPGGQVFYGYTF. This rearrangement joins TRBV11-2 to TRBJ1-2, with 7 bases aligning to TRBD1. The germline V gene has CDR1 SGHAT and CDR2 FQNNGV. This CDR3 is 15 amino acids long. V lost 5 bases to trimming and J lost 4 bases; unmatched junction nucleotides: 10.

The CDR3 bases are TGTGCCAGTAAACCTGACAGGGCAACGTACGAGCAGTACTTC. Its protein product is CASKPDRATYEQYF. This chain uses TRBV19 with TRBJ2-7, with 7 bases matching TRBD1. Trimming took 7 bases from V and 4 from J; bases not matched to a gene: 10. The length of the CDR3 is 14 residues. The germline V gene encodes CDR1 LNHDA and CDR2 SQIVND (reference sequence).

The chain combines TRBV25-1 with TRBJ1-2, with 11 nucleotides matching TRBD1. The germline CDR1 and CDR2 sequences are MGHDK and SYGVNS. V lost 1 base to trimming and J lost 0 bases; unmatched junction nucleotides: 7. The CDR3 consists of 18 residues. This chain's CDR3 is CASSEFRTGGNSNYGYTF. The CDR3 nucleotides read TGTGCCAGCAGTGAATTTCGGACAGGGGGCAATTCTAACTATGGCTACACCTTC.

This clone turned up a few times. The chain carries TRBV9 and TRBJ2-1, with 8 bases that match TRBD2. This CDR3 region has 16 residues. CDR1 SGDLS and CDR2 YYNGEE come from the germline V gene. V shed 0 bases and J 3 bases; nucleotides not matched to a gene: 5. CDR3 in amino acids: CASSVGSGGIYNEQFF. CDR3 in DNA: TGTGCCAGCAGCGTAGGGAGCGGGGGTATCTACAATGAGCAGTTCTTC.

The sample holds one count of this clone. The rearrangement joins TRBV7-8 to TRBJ2-7; weak D call: TRBD2 (5 bases). The ends were cut back, 5 bases at V and 2 bases at J, with 16 bases in the middle. The germline V gene has CDR1 SGHVS and CDR2 FQNEAQ. The CDR3 runs 15 residues. CDR3: CASSVGGGPTYEQYF. CDR3 nucleotides: TGTGCCAGCAGCGTAGGCGGCGGGCCAACCTACGAGCAGTACTTC.

This clone was observed many times. The rearrangement links TRBV2 to TRBJ1-2; 10 bases agree with TRBD1. This CDR3 has 16 amino acids. CDR1 is SNHLY and CDR2 is FYNNEI in the germline V gene. J gave up 2 bases and V 6 bases, and 9 bases lay outside the gene matches. The DNA for the CDR3 is TGTGCCAGCAGGGGGCCTGGGGACAGGGGAAACTATGGCTACACCTTC. This translates into CASRGPGDRGNYGYTF.

The chain's CDR3 is CASSLGGGLFFRSPLHF. CDR3 nucleotide sequence: TGTGCCAGCAGTTTAGGAGGGGGCCTCTTCTTTAGGTCACCCCTCCACTTT. The chain links TRBV27 to TRBJ1-6; 7 bases are a match to TRBD1. The germline V gene encodes CDR1 MNHEY and CDR2 SMNVEV (reference sequence). The CDR3 has 17 residues. The V and J ends lost 2 bases and 10 bases, in that order; junction bases with no gene match: 14.

The V and J genes are TRBV5-1 and TRBJ2-1; the D gene is possibly TRBD2 (5 bases). Germline lookup yields CDR1 SGHRS and CDR2 YFSETQ. The V and J ends lost 0 bases and 8 bases respectively, with 12 bases between them. This CDR3 contains 14 residues. Here the CDR3 DNA reads TGCGCCAGCAGCTTGGGTCTAGCTAGGGATGAGCAGTTCTTC. Protein: CASSLGLARDEQFF.

The chain is built from TRBV9 and TRBJ1-1, with unresolved D. There are 15 residues in the CDR3. In germline, CDR1 is SGDLS, CDR2 YYNGEE. The V end lost 2 bases, the J end lost 5 bases, and 16 bases lay between the germline ends. The CDR3 DNA is TGTGCCAGCAGCGTTATCGCCGGGGTGGGGACTGAAGCTTTCTTT. Encoded protein: CASSVIAGVGTEAFF.

CDR3 bases: TGTGCCATCAATAGTTGGAACACTGAAGCTTTCTTT. It encodes CAINSWNTEAFF. V gene TRBV10-3 combines with J gene TRBJ1-1; D gene unclear. CDR1 and CDR2 from the germline V gene are ENHRY and SYGVKD. V lost 7 bases and J lost 1, with 7 bases in between. The CDR3 has 12 amino acids.

This clone showed up just once. Other DNA variants within this sample encode the same CDR3. V gene TRBV18 combines with J gene TRBJ2-7; maybe TRBD1 (5 bases). The germline CDR1 and CDR2 sequences are KGHSH and LQKENI. With 3 bases removed from V and 0 bases from J, the gap between germline ends came to 15 bases. The CDR3 consists of 16 residues. CDR3 DNA sequence: TGTGCCAGCTCACCGCGGCAGGGCGCCAGCTCCTACGAGCAGTACTTC. The encoded protein is CASSPRQGASSYEQYF.

V and J are TRBV5-8 and TRBJ2-1; D ambiguous. Germline values: CDR1 SGHTS, CDR2 YDEGEE. The CDR3 totals 15 residues. Deletions cut 0 bases from V and 4 bases from J, with 11 bases between. The CDR3 DNA sequence: TGTGCCAGCAGCTTGGGGGCCTCGGATTACAATGAGCAGTTCTTC. Translation gives CASSLGASDYNEQFF.

The genes are TRBV6-5 and TRBJ1-1, with TRBD1 as a possible D gene (5 bases). The CDR3 extends over 14 amino acids. Germline V gene data show CDR1 as MNHEY and CDR2 as SVGAGI. The ends were cut back, 7 bases at V and 4 bases at J, with 16 bases in the middle. The CDR3 reads CASTPGGGFTEAFF. The CDR3 DNA sequence: TGTGCCAGCACCCCGGGCGGGGGGTTCACTGAAGCTTTCTTT.

This clone occurred once. The chain couples TRBV25-1 to TRBJ1-1; no reliable D call. From germline, CDR1 is MGHDK and CDR2 SYGVNS. This CDR3 is 11 amino acids long. V lost 8 bases, J lost 3 bases, and 7 bases lay in between. The CDR3 region is CASRGYTEAFF. DNA of the CDR3: TGTGCCAGCCGAGGGTACACTGAAGCTTTCTTT.

The chain links TRBV6-2 or TRBV6-3 to TRBJ1-2; D gene uncertain. The V and J ends lost 2 bases and 0 bases respectively, with 13 bases between them. From germline, CDR1 is MNHEY and CDR2 SVGEGT. The CDR3 sequence is 16 residues long. Here the CDR3 reads CASSYNLLQANYGYTF. CDR3 sequence (DNA): TGTGCCAGCAGTTACAATTTACTGCAAGCTAACTATGGCTACACCTTC.

J is TRBJ2-7 and V is TRBV30; 10 positions agree with TRBD2. Looked up from germline, CDR1 is GTSNPN and CDR2 is SVGIG (reference sequence). J was trimmed by 0 bases and V by 0 bases; bases with no gene match: 5. This CDR3 has 16 amino acids. CDR3 DNA sequence: TGTGCCTGGAGTGTACAAGGACTAGCGGTCTCCTACGAGCAGTACTTC. It specifies CAWSVQGLAVSYEQYF.

The chain uses TRBV6-5 and TRBJ2-2; 11 bases fit TRBD2. V gave up 1 base and J gave up 7 bases; unmatched junction bases: 5. Germline CDR1 is MNHEY and CDR2 is SVGAGI. This CDR3 region has 16 residues. The CDR3, as DNA: TGTGCCAGCAGTTACTTAGCGGGGGGGCCCGGCGGGGAGCTGTTTTTT. Protein sequence: CASSYLAGGPGGELFF.

V is TRBV7-6 and J is TRBJ2-7, with D maybe TRBD1 (6 bases). Trimming cost V 5 bases and J 6 bases, with 14 bases left between them. Germline V CDR1 and CDR2: SGHVS, FNYEAQ. CDR3 size: 13 residues. This chain's CDR3 is CASSRRVGGEQYF. The CDR3 coding sequence is TGTGCCAGCAGCCGCCGGGTAGGGGGCGAGCAGTACTTC.

The chain has TRBV20-1 and TRBJ2-1, with D tentatively TRBD2 (6 bases). V lost 6 bases, J lost 4 bases, and 13 bases lay in between. Germline-derived CDR1 and CDR2 are DFQATT and SNEGSKA (reference sequence). The CDR3 has 13 amino acids. CDR3 amino acids: CSASRREYNEQFF. The CDR3 bases are TGCAGTGCGAGTAGACGGGAGTACAATGAGCAGTTCTTC.

The V and J genes are TRBV11-2 and TRBJ1-3, with D possibly TRBD1 on 5 matching bases. Germline lookup yields CDR1 SGHAT and CDR2 FQNNGV. This CDR3 region has 16 residues. V was cut by 4 bases and J by 0 bases, with 13 bases left in between. The CDR3 sequence: CASSYYDRASGNTIYF. CDR3 nucleotide sequence: TGTGCCAGCAGCTACTACGACAGAGCCTCTGGAAACACCATATATTTT. Variable domain in full (rest from reference TRBV11-2 and TRBJ1-3): EAGVAQSPRYKIIEKRQSVAFWCNPISGHATLYWYQQILGQGPKLLIQFQNNGVVDDSQLPKDRFSAERLKGVDSTLKIQPAKLEDSAVYLCASSYYDRASGNTIYFGEGSWLTVV.

The genes are TRBV19 and TRBJ1-5; D gene uncertain. The CDR3 runs 13 residues. Trimming removed 9 bases from V and 9 bases from J, with 18 bases in between. Germline V gene lookup returns CDR1 LNHDA and CDR2 SQIVND (reference sequence). For the CDR3, the DNA is TGTGCCAGCAGAGACACGGCAATTGGGCCCCAGCATTTT. Protein sequence: CASRDTAIGPQHF.

CDR3 coding DNA: TGTGCCAGCAAGAAGGAGACCTACAATGAGCAGTTCTTC. Translation: CASKKETYNEQFF. V gene TRBV2 combines with J gene TRBJ2-1; D unclear. The germline CDR1 and CDR2 sequences are SNHLY and FYNNEI. The CDR3 totals 13 residues. V lost 7 bases to trimming and J lost 2 bases, with 9 bases between them.

V usage is TRBV4-1 and J usage is TRBJ2-7, with D possibly being TRBD1 (5 bases). Germline V gene sequence: CDR1 MGHRA, CDR2 YSYEKL. CDR3 length: 14 residues. V lost 1 base, J lost 1 base, and 8 bases lay in between. The CDR3 is CASSQAQVSYEQYF. The CDR3 nucleotides are TGCGCCAGCAGCCAAGCACAGGTATCCTACGAGCAGTACTTC.